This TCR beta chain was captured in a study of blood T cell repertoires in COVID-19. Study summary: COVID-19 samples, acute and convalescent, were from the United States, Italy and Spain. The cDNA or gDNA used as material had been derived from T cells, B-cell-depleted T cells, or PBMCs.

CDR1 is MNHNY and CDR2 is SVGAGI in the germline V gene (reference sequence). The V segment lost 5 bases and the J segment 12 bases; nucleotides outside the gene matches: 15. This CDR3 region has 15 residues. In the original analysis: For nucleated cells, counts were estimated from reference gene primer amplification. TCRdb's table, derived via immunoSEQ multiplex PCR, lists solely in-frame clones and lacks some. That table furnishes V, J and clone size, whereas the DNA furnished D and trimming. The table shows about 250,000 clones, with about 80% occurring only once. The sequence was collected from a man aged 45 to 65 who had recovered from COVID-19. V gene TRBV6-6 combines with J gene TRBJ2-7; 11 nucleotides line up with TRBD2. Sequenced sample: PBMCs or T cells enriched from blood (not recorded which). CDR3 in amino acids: CASSDRLAGQPAGYF. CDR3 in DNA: TGTGCCAGCAGTGACCGACTAGCGGGGCAACCGGCGGGGTACTTC.